This is a list of T cell receptor beta chains from one sample in a study of OX40 agonist ivuxolimab in advanced cancers. TCRdb's copy holds only in-frame clones and misses some; the assay was immunoSEQ multiplex PCR. Of 90,000 or so clones listed, over 75% were seen once; the top ten hold 2.6%. The sample consisted of CD4+ or CD8+ T cells sorted from blood, taken in a trial of the OX40 agonist ivuxolimab. Receptor source: an adult with an advanced solid tumor such as melanoma, head and neck, liver or kidney cancer. Both conserved end residues are trimmed from each CDR3.

J: TRBJ1-3; V: TRBV19; CDR3: ASSGQGRNTIY
J: TRBJ1-4; V: TRBV18; CDR3: ASSPMEATNEKLF
J: TRBJ2-1; V: TRBV7-2; CDR3: ASSYYRLAGLIQF
J: TRBJ2-1; V: TRBV7-7; CDR3: ASSPQRGSYNEQF
J: TRBJ1-1; V: TRBV6-5; CDR3: ASSLQVNTEAF
J: TRBJ1-1; V: TRBV5-1; CDR3: ASSLAQGALTEAF
J: TRBJ2-7; V: TRBV18; CDR3: ASSPLAGAYEQY
J: TRBJ2-3; V: TRBV5-1; CDR3: ASSFSGTATDTQY
J: TRBJ2-7; V: TRBV7-2; CDR3: ASSPRQGSSYEQY
J: TRBJ2-7; V: TRBV5-1; CDR3: ASSKQGARHEQY
J: TRBJ1-5; V: TRBV27; CDR3: ASSLGYNQPQH
J: TRBJ2-3; V: TRBV4-2; CDR3: ASSQLGGGRASTDTQY
J: TRBJ1-5; V: TRBV27; CDR3: ASSLQHGRQPQH
J: TRBJ2-2; V: TRBV18; CDR3: ATPRGTSGNTGELF
J: TRBJ2-1; V: TRBV11-2; CDR3: ASRPGPYNEQF
J: TRBJ1-2; V: TRBV6-6; CDR3: ASSAWTEVDGYT
J: TRBJ2-7; V: TRBV12-5; CDR3: ASGPRTGGRYEQY
J: TRBJ2-7; V: TRBV2; CDR3: ASSVPFDYEQY
J: TRBJ2-7; V: TRBV28; CDR3: ASSFLGLGQGSVEQY
J: TRBJ1-1; V: TRBV28; CDR3: ASSLPNLNTEAF
J: TRBJ2-1; V: TRBV7-2; CDR3: ASSTGLANHNEQF
J: TRBJ1-1; V: TRBV5-1; CDR3: ASSPDSPNTEAF
J: TRBJ2-5; V: TRBV30; CDR3: AWTGLKTQY
J: TRBJ2-7; V: TRBV27; CDR3: ASSLTGGGGYEQY
J: TRBJ1-4; V: TRBV7-9; CDR3: ASSLNWGQGNEKLF
J: TRBJ2-7; V: TRBV7-9; CDR3: ASSLSSYYEQY
J: TRBJ1-5; V: TRBV19; CDR3: ASSIVTGSQPQH
J: TRBJ2-3; V: TRBV19; CDR3: ASSMGRAGDTQY
J: TRBJ2-5; V: TRBV5-1; CDR3: ASSPFATTGAQETQY
J: TRBJ1-5; V: TRBV27; CDR3: ASSQDSGQGDQPQH
J: TRBJ1-4; V: TRBV5-1; CDR3: ASSPSDWTNEKLF
J: TRBJ1-5; V: TRBV30; CDR3: AWGGIRSNQPQH
J: TRBJ2-7; V: TRBV27; CDR3: ASKGRTGQGGYEQY
J: TRBJ2-7; V: TRBV5-5; CDR3: ASSLAGYRDRTYEQY
J: TRBJ2-7; V: TRBV12-5; CDR3: ASVPTQGSVCYEQY
J: TRBJ2-3; V: TRBV29-1; CDR3: SGLQGANTQY
J: TRBJ1-2; V: TRBV4-3; CDR3: ASSLSLSGGGLDGYT
J: TRBJ1-5; V: TRBV28; CDR3: ASGGTPDQPQH
J: TRBJ2-3; V: TRBV11-3; CDR3: ASSPPGQGVGGTDTQY
J: TRBJ2-2; V: TRBV5-1; CDR3: ASSLGQPPNTGELF
J: TRBJ2-7; V: TRBV28; CDR3: ASSFGTGLEQY
J: TRBJ2-2; V: TRBV7-9; CDR3: ASSPRDRLYGELF
J: TRBJ2-7; V: TRBV19; CDR3: ASSMRPGYEQY
J: TRBJ2-7; V: TRBV18; CDR3: ASSQIGLAGLEQY
J: TRBJ2-7; V: TRBV7-6; CDR3: ASSLGGGEQY
J: TRBJ2-6; V: TRBV5-8; CDR3: ASSRRGTGANVLT
J: TRBJ1-4; V: TRBV6-1; CDR3: ASSELGARNEKLF
J: TRBJ1-2; V: TRBV7-2; CDR3: ASSPGTAYGYT
J: TRBJ2-3; V: TRBV6-5; CDR3: ASSYSSLAGTDTQY
J: TRBJ2-1; V: TRBV27; CDR3: ASRAGTVPYNEQF
J: TRBJ1-1; V: TRBV27; CDR3: ASTKTGSTEAF
J: TRBJ1-2; V: TRBV30; CDR3: AWSPGGGYT
J: TRBJ1-1; V: TRBV5-5; CDR3: ASSLVTGRNTEAF
J: TRBJ1-4; V: TRBV2; CDR3: ASSVRGTNEKLF
J: TRBJ2-5; V: TRBV28; CDR3: ASSSYGRAQETQY
J: TRBJ2-2; V: TRBV6-5; CDR3: ASTQGVTGELF